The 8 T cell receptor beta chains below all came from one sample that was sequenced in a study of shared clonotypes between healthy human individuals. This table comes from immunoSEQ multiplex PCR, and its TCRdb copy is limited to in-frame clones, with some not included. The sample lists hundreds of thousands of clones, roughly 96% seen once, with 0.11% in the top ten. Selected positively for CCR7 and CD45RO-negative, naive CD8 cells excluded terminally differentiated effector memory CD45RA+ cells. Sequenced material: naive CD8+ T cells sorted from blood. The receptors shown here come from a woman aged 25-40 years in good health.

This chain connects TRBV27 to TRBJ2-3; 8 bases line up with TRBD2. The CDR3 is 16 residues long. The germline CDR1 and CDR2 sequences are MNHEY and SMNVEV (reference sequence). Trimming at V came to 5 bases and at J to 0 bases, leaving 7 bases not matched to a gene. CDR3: CASSATSGASTDTQYF. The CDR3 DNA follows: TGTGCCAGCAGTGCAACTAGCGGAGCTAGCACAGATACGCAGTATTTT.

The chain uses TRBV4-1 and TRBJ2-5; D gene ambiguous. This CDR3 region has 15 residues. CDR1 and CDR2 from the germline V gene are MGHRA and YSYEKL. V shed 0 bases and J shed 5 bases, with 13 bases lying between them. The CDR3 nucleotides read TGCGCCAGCAGCCAAGATCTTCCCGGACGGGAGACCCAGTACTTC. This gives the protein CASSQDLPGRETQYF.

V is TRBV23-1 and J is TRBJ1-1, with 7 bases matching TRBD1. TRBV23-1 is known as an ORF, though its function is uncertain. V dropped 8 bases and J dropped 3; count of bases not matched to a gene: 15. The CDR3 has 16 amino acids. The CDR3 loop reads CASPKDRKPSYTEAFF. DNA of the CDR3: TGCGCCAGCCCGAAGGACAGGAAACCTTCTTACACTGAAGCTTTCTTT.

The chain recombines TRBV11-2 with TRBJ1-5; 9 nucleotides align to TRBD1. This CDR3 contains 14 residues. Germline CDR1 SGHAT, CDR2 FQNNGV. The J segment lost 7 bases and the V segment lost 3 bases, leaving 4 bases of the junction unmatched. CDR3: CASSFGTGSQPQHF. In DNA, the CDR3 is TGTGCCAGCAGCTTCGGGACAGGGAGCCAGCCCCAGCATTTT. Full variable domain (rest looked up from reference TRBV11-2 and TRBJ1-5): EAGVAQSPRYKIIEKRQSVAFWCNPISGHATLYWYQQILGQGPKLLIQFQNNGVVDDSQLPKDRFSAERLKGVDSTLKIQPAKLEDSAVYLCASSFGTGSQPQHFGDGTRLSIL.

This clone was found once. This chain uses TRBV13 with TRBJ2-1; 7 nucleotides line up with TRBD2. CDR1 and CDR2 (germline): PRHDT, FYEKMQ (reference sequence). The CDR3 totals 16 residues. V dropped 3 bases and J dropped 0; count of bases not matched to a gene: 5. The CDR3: CASSFSGSSSYNEQFF. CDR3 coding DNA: TGTGCCAGCAGCTTTAGCGGGTCTAGCTCCTACAATGAGCAGTTCTTC.

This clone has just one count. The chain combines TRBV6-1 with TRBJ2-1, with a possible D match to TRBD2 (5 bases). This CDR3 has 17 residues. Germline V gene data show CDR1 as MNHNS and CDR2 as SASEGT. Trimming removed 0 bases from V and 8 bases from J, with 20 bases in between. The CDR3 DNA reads TGTGCCAGCAGTGAAGCCCTCGTTAAGTGGGAGTTAGATGAGCAGTTCTTC. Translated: CASSEALVKWELDEQFF.

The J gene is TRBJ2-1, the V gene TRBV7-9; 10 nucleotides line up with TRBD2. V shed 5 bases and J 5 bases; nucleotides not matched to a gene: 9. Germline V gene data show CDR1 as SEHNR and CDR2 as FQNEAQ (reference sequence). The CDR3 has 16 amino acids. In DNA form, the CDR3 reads TGTGCCAGCAGCCGCCCAACTAGCGGGATTAACAATGAGCAGTTCTTC. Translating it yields CASSRPTSGINNEQFF.

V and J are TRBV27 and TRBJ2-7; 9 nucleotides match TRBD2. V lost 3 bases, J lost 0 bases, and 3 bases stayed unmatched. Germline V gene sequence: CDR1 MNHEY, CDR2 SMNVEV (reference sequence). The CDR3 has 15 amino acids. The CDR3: CASSLDSGSSYEQYF. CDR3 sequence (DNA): TGTGCCAGCAGTTTGGATAGCGGGAGCTCCTACGAGCAGTACTTC.